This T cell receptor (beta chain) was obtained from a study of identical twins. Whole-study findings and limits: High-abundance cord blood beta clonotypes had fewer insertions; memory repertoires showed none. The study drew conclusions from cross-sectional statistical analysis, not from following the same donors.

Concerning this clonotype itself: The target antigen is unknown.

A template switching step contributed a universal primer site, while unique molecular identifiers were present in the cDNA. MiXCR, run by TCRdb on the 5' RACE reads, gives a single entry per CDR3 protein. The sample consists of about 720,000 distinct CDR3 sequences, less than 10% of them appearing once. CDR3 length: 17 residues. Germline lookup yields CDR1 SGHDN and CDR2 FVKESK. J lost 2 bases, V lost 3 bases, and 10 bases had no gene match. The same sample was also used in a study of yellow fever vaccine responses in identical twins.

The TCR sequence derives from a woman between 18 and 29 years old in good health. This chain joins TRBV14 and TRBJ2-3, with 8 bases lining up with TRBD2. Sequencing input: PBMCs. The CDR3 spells CASSHPLGRGATDTQYF. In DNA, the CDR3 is TGTGCCAGCAGCCACCCTTTAGGGCGGGGGGCCACAGATACGCAGTATTTT.